This TCR beta chain was captured by sequencing in a study of T-cell memory formation after mild COVID-19. Whole-study results and caveats: Those CD4+ clones that contracted were mainly in CM and EM (CD8+ ones in EMRA). A balance of CD4 and CD8 characterized clones contracting day 15 to 85, whereas later expanders leaned CD4+.

Notes on this clonotype: Its antigen is currently unknown.

Unmatched junction bases numbered 6, after V lost 3 bases and J lost 2 bases. This CDR3 region has 15 residues. Germline V lookup: CDR1 KGHSH, CDR2 LQKENI. Employing constant-segment primers, 5'RACE generated TCR alpha and TCR beta cDNA libraries bearing sample barcodes and UMIs. TCRdb re-called the 5' RACE reads with MiXCR, one entry per CDR3 protein. This table holds approximately 400,000 distinct CDR3 sequences, over 15% found once. The sample comprised PBMCs or a T cell subset sorted from them (not recorded which). The clonotype comes from a man younger than 30 who had mild COVID-19 (a few samples of this study predate the infection). Cell type and time point are not known. The chain recombines TRBV18 with TRBJ1-1; 7 positions match TRBD1. In nucleotides, the CDR3 is TGTGCCAGCTCACCCCCCGGGACAGCAAACACTGAAGCTTTCTTT. This codes for CASSPPGTANTEAFF.